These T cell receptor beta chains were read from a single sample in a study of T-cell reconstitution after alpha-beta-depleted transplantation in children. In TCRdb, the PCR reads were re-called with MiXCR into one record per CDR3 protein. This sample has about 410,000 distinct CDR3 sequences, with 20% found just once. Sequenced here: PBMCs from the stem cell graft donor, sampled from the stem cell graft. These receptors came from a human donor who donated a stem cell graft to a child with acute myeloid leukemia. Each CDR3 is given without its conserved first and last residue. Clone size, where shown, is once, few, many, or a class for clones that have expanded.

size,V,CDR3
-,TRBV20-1,SARSPGLAGLSSYEQY
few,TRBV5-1,ASSLDGSGEQF
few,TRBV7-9,ASSPGHSGGAQH
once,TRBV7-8,ASSLGPRGRTPEQF
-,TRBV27,ASQLKRDTYEQY
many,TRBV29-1,SVEEMGAGERMGVHEQY
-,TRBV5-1,ASSFSVGSYEQY
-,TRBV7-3,ASSLKPPHGAGGRNEQF
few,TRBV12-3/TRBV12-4,ASSLVHKTTDTQY
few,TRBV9,ASSGRSGFEQY
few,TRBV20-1,SARGGLAGVVEQF
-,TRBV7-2,ASSLVHNSNQPQH
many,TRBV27,ASSLSGRNSYEQY
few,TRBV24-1,ATSDLNGADYNEQF
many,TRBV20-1,SAGDSRTRDEQF
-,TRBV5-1,ASSSQIFYNNEQF
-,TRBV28,ASSLFSSENTGELF
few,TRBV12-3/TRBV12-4,ASRWTGSNSPLH
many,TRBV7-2,ASSLGSSGSPGELF
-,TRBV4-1,ASSQSASAGNEQF
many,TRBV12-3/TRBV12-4,ASRPGTAKMNTEAF
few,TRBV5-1,ASSLARREGRGETQY
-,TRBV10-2,ASGWLGGEQY
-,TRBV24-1,ATSETSPGELF
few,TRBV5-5,ASSGGLAGVNEQF
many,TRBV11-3,ASSIEDTQY
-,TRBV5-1,ASSLDGRPNQPQH
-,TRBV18,ASSPGQNNEQF
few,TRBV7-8,ASSFVGTSGVYEQY
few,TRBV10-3,AISERVYNEQF
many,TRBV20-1,SARRDGNTGELF
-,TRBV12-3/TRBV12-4,ASRQGGETQY
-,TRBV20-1,SASAGGDVEQF
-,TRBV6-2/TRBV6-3,ASSRTGGNYGYT
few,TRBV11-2,ASSSDIAGGLSYEQY
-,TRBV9,ASSANRGVQGSGNSNEQF
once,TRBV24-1,ATSDWTSGSYEQY
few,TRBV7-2,ASSGLAGLQETQY
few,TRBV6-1,ASSLQGSRYEQY
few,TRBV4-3,ASSQDWQTNEKLF
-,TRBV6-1,ASSDRGVRNQPQH
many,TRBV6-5,ASSFDGNYGYT
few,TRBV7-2,ASSIQGRSTEAF
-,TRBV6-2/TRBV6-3,ASSLGTPYQPQH
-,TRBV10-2,ASSEGSLAKAGEQY
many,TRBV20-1,SASVREPYEQY
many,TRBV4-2,ASSLTSTGELF
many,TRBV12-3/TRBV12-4,ASSVVADNEQF
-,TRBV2,ASSLTGVTGYT